The present entry profiles one TCR beta chain with its context. This record belongs to a study of response to subunit inactivated influenza vaccine. TCRdb redid the calling of the RT-PCR reads with MiXCR, one entry per CDR3 protein. The table shows approximately 310,000 distinct CDR3 sequences, with 21% occurring only once. V was trimmed by 0 bases and J by 0 bases, leaving 5 bases between them. This CDR3 region has 13 residues. CDR1 is DFQATT, CDR2 SNEGSKA, per germline (reference sequence). V and J are TRBV20-1 and TRBJ1-1; no definite D call. This TCR was sampled from a man aged 50 to 69 who received an inactivated influenza vaccine. The sequencing used PBMCs from blood, collected about 19 months after vaccination. CDR3 residues: CSAREDLNTEAFF. DNA of the CDR3: TGCAGTGCTAGAGAAGATTTGAACACTGAAGCTTTCTTT.